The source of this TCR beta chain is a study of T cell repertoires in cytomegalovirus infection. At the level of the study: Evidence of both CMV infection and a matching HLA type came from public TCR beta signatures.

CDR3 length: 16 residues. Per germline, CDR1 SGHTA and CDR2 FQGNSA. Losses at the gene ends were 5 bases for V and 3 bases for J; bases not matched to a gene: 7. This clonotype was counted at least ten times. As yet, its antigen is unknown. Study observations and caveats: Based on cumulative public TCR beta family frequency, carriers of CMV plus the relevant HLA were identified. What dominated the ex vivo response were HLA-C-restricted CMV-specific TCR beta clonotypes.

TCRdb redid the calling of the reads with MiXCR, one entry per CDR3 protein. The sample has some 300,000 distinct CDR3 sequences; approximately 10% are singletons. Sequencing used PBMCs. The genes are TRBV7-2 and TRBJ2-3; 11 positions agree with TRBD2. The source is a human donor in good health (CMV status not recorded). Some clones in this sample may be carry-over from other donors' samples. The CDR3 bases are TGTGCCAGCAGCGGGTTAGCGGGGGGGCTAACAGATACGCAGTATTTT. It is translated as CASSGLAGGLTDTQYF.